The 21 T cell receptor beta chains listed next were all sequenced from one sample in a study of blood T cells in healthy people across ages. Sample-barcoded 5' priming and a J-beta primer mix drove a second PCR of about 6 to 12 cycles. A single record per CDR3 protein comes from TCRdb applying MiXCR to the 5' RACE reads. Among 650,000 to 800,000 distinct CDR3 sequences listed, approximately 44% were seen once. The sequenced sample was blood. Source of these receptors: a man in his fifties or sixties in good health.

V and J are TRBV6-2 or TRBV6-3 and TRBJ1-1; tentative D call: TRBD1 (5 bases). The V end lost 0 bases, the J end lost 7 bases, and 12 bases lay between the germline ends. Germline V lookup: CDR1 MNHEY, CDR2 SVGEGT. This CDR3 is 14 amino acids long. The DNA of the CDR3 is TGTGCCAGCAGTTACTCCCTGCCGGGGGTTGAAGCTTTCTTT. Protein sequence: CASSYSLPGVEAFF.

The chain links TRBV15 to TRBJ1-1, with a possible D match to TRBD1 (5 bases). The CDR3 sequence is 15 residues long. Germline CDR1 and CDR2: LNHNV and YYDKDF (reference sequence). The V end was cut by 0 bases, the J end by 4 bases, with 12 bases between. DNA of the CDR3: TGTGCCACCAGCAGAGATCGGGGCCGGGGCACTGAAGCTTTCTTT. Translation gives CATSRDRGRGTEAFF.

This clonotype was seen only a few times. The chain carries TRBV20-1 and TRBJ1-2; no firm D call. Per the germline V gene, CDR1 is DFQATT and CDR2 is SNEGSKA (reference sequence). The CDR3 sequence is 16 residues long. Trimming pared 0 bases from V and 1 base from J, leaving 15 bases between. The CDR3 protein is CSARDRFREINYGYTF. The CDR3 DNA reads TGCAGTGCTAGAGATCGATTCCGGGAAATTAACTATGGCTACACCTTC.

Worth noting for this clonotype: The junction departs from germline at one end; a sequencing error may be responsible. The chain couples TRBV4-1 to TRBJ2-4; a weak D match, TRBD1 (6 bases). The DNA end is more similar to TRBJ2-7, so the J call may be wrong. Germline CDR1 and CDR2: MGHRA and YSYEKL. The CDR3 has 14 residues. The chain's CDR3 is CVSSQVRGYHEQYF. The CDR3, as DNA: TGCGTCAGCAGCCAAGTCAGGGGATACCACGAGCAGTACTTC.

This sequence joins TRBV9 and TRBJ1-6; D is undetermined. Trimming left V 3 bases short and J 11 bases short, with 9 bases between. There are 12 residues in the CDR3. Germline assignment: CDR1 SGDLS and CDR2 YYNGEE. CDR3 loop: CASSGSDTPLHF. For the CDR3, the DNA is TGTGCCAGCAGCGGGTCAGACACACCCCTCCACTTT.

The chain has TRBV25-1 and TRBJ1-6; no clear D. The CDR3 spans 15 residues. Trimming removed 3 bases from V and 8 bases from J, with 14 bases in between. Germline values: CDR1 MGHDK, CDR2 SYGVNS. The CDR3 is CASSDDRRGYSPLHF. DNA for the CDR3: TGTGCCAGCAGTGATGACCGACGGGGTTATTCACCCCTCCACTTT.

This clonotype showed up just a few times. The V gene is TRBV20-1, the J gene TRBJ2-7; possible D gene TRBD1, 6 bases. V was trimmed by 6 bases and J by 4 bases, leaving 13 bases between them. This CDR3 has 12 amino acids. CDR1 and CDR2 from the germline V gene are DFQATT and SNEGSKA (reference sequence). The DNA of the CDR3 is TGCAGTGCAAGGGACACCATGTACGAGCAGTACTTC. It translates to CSARDTMYEQYF.

The rearrangement links TRBV11-2 to TRBJ2-3; TRBD2 might be the D (5 bases). The germline V gene has CDR1 SGHAT and CDR2 FQNNGV. The CDR3 extends over 18 amino acids. Trimming removed 0 bases at V and 2 bases at J, with 18 bases between. The CDR3 DNA reads TGTGCCAGCAGCTTAGATTACATTACGGGAATCACCACAGATACGCAGTATTTT. It is translated as CASSLDYITGITTDTQYF.

This clonotype was recorded a few times. The chain employs TRBV5-1 and TRBJ2-4, with 8 bases lining up with TRBD2. In germline, CDR1 is SGHRS, CDR2 YFSETQ. This CDR3 spans 15 amino acids. Trimming cost V 4 bases and J 8 bases; bases outside gene matches: 11. The CDR3 DNA is TGCGCCAGCAGCCCTGTGAGTAGCGGGGTGTACATTCAGTACTTC. As protein: CASSPVSSGVYIQYF.

J is TRBJ1-2 and V is TRBV12-3 or TRBV12-4, with TRBD1 matching 9 bases. The CDR3 extends over 12 amino acids. The J segment lost 7 bases and the V segment lost 8 bases, leaving 5 bases of the junction unmatched. The CDR3 DNA follows: TGTGCCAGCGGGGGGACAGGGCCTGGCTACACCTTC. Translated: CASGGTGPGYTF.

This chain connects TRBV30 to TRBJ2-5; 12 bases are a match to TRBD2. The J segment lost 5 bases and the V segment lost 4 bases, leaving 8 bases of the junction unmatched. The CDR3 has 15 residues. Germline-derived CDR1 and CDR2 are GTSNPN and SVGIG (reference sequence). The CDR3 DNA reads TGTGCCTGGATCCTAGCGGGGGGGCCAGGGGAGACCCAGTACTTC. It specifies CAWILAGGPGETQYF.

The rearrangement links TRBV6-2 or TRBV6-3 to TRBJ2-7, with 9 bases matching TRBD1. J was trimmed by 6 bases and V by 5 bases; bases with no gene match: 11. CDR3 length: 15 residues. Germline V CDR1 and CDR2: MNHEY, SVGEGT. This CDR3 reads CASSLPPGQGAEQYF. The CDR3 nucleotides are TGTGCCAGCAGTCTACCCCCGGGACAGGGAGCCGAGCAGTACTTC.

Note on this clonotype: A much larger clone differs by one base, so this may be a read error. This chain links TRBV12-3 or TRBV12-4 with TRBJ2-1, with a tentative D call TRBD1 (6 bases). V lost 4 bases, J lost 2 bases, and 12 bases lay in between. CDR3 size: 15 residues. The CDR3 DNA reads as TGTGCCAGCAGTTCAGACGAGGGGGCCTACAATGAGCAGTTCTTC. Translating it yields CASSSDEGAYNEQFF.

This clonotype has only a few counts. The rearrangement uses TRBV13 and TRBJ2-7; 7 nucleotides align to TRBD1. CDR3 length equals 15 residues. CDR1 is PRHDT, CDR2 FYEKMQ, per germline (reference sequence). V shed 5 bases, J shed 3 bases, and the junction held 10 bases outside the gene matches. CDR3 nucleotides: TGTGCCAGCAGCCAAAGAACCGGGACAGACTACGAGCAGTACTTC. This encodes CASSQRTGTDYEQYF.

V usage is TRBV30 and J usage is TRBJ2-7, with 8 bases matching TRBD2. The CDR3 loop spans 15 amino acids. Germline assignment: CDR1 GTSNPN and CDR2 SVGIG (reference sequence). V shed 2 bases, J shed 3 bases, and the junction held 9 bases outside the gene matches. CDR3 protein: CAWSLPGGGGYEQYF. The CDR3 DNA follows: TGTGCCTGGAGTCTACCGGGAGGGGGAGGCTACGAGCAGTACTTC.

V gene TRBV5-1 combines with J gene TRBJ2-5; perhaps TRBD1 as D (7 bases). Germline CDR1 reads SGHRS; CDR2 reads YFSETQ. This CDR3 is built from 15 residues. V was shortened by 4 bases and J by 3 bases, with 16 bases between the two germline ends. CDR3: CASSTGDFNKETQYF. CDR3 coding DNA: TGCGCCAGCAGCACAGGGGACTTTAACAAAGAGACCCAGTACTTC. The whole variable domain, remainder taken from reference TRBV5-1 and TRBJ2-5, is KAGVTQTPRYLIKTRGQQVTLSCSPISGHRSVSWYQQTPGQGLQFLFEYFSETQRNKGNFPGRFSGRQFSNSRSEMNVSTLELGDSALYLCASSTGDFNKETQYFGPGTRLLVL.

This clonotype has more than one count but fewer than ten. The CDR3 here is CASSSSLMTQYF. As DNA, the CDR3 is TGTGCCAGCAGCTCTTCTTTAATGACGCAGTATTTT. The chain joins TRBV11-2 to TRBJ2-3; D remains unclear. The CDR3 totals 12 residues. Trimming shortened V by 4 bases and J by 9 bases, and 11 bases separated the two germline ends. CDR1 SGHAT and CDR2 FQNNGV come from the germline V gene.

This clonotype was observed a handful of times. The rearrangement links TRBV28 to TRBJ2-3, with 8 bases fitting TRBD2. The V gene's germline CDR1 is MDHEN and CDR2 SYDVKM. The junction had 14 bases not matched to a gene; V was cut back by 4 bases and J by 14 bases. The CDR3 runs to 14 residues. This CDR3 is CASSSARGGGSGYF. The CDR3, as DNA: TGTGCCAGCAGTTCCGCCCGCGGCGGGGGGTCGGGGTATTTT.

V is TRBV5-4 and J is TRBJ1-1; D uncertain. Germline loops: CDR1 SGHNT, CDR2 YYREEE (reference sequence). This CDR3 comprises 14 residues. The V and J ends lost 4 bases and 5 bases respectively, with 15 bases between them. In DNA form, the CDR3 reads TGTGCCAGCAGCATCCGCGTTGGAGGTACTGAAGCTTTCTTT. It translates to CASSIRVGGTEAFF.

This chain joins TRBV20-1 and TRBJ2-3, with a tentative D call TRBD1 (6 bases). The CDR3 has 15 residues. Germline CDR1 is DFQATT and CDR2 is SNEGSKA (reference sequence). Trimming removed 5 bases at V and 5 bases at J, with 20 bases between. The CDR3 is CSASSGQLVIDTQYF. DNA of the CDR3: TGCAGTGCTTCCTCGGGACAACTAGTGATAGATACGCAGTATTTT.

The chain couples TRBV21-1 to TRBJ2-5; TRBD1 was called by the table and not checked on the DNA. TRBV21-1 is termed a pseudogene. The CDR3 extends over 19 amino acids. In DNA form, the CDR3 reads TGTGCCAGCAGCCCCCGGGCCTACAGGGGCGCTGGGTTACAAGAGACCCAGTACTTC. Translated: CASSPRAYRGAGLQETQYF.